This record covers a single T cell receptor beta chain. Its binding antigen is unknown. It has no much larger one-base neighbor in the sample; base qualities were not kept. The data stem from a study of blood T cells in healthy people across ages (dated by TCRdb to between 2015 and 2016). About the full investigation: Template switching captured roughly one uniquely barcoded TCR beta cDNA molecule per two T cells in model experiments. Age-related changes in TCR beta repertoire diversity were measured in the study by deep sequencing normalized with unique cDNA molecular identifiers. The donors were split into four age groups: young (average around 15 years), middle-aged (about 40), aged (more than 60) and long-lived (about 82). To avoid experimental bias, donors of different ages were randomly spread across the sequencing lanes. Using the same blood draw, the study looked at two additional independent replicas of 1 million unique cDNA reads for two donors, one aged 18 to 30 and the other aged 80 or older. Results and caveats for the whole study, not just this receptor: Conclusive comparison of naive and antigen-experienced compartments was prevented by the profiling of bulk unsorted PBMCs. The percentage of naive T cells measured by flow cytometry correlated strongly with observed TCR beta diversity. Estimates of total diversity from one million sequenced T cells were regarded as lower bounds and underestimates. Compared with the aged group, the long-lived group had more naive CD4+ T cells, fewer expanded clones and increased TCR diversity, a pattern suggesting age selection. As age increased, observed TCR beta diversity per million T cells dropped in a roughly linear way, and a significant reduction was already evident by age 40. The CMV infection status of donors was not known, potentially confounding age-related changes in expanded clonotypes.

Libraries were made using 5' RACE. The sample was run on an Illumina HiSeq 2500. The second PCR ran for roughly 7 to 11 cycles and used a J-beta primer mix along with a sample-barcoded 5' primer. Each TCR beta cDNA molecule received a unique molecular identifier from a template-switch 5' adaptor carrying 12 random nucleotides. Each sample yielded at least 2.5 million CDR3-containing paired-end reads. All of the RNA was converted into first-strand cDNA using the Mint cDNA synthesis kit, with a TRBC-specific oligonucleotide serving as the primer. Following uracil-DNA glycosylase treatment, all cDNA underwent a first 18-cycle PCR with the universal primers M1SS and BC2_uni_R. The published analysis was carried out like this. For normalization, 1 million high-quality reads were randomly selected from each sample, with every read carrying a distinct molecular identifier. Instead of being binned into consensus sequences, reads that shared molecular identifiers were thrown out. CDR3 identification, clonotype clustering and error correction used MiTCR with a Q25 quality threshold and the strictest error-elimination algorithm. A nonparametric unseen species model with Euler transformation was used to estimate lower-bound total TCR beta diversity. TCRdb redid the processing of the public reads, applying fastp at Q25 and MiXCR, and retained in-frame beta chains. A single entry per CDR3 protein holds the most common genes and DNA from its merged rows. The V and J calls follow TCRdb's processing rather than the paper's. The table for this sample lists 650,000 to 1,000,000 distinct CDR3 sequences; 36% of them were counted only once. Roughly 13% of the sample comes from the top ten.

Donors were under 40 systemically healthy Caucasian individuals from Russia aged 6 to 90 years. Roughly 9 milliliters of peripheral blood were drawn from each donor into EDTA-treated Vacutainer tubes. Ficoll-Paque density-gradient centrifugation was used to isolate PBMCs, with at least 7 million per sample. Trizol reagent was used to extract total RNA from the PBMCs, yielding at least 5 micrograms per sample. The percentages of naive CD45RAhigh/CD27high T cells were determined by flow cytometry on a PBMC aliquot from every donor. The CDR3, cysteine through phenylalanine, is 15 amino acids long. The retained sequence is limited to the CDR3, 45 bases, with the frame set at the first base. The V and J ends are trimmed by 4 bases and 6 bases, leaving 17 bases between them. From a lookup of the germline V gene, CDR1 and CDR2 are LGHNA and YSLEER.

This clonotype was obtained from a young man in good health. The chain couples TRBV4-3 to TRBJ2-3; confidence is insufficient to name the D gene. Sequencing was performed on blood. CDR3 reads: CASSLAYPKGDTQYF. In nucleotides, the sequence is TGCGCCAGCAGCCTCGCGTACCCCAAAGGGGATACGCAGTATTTT.